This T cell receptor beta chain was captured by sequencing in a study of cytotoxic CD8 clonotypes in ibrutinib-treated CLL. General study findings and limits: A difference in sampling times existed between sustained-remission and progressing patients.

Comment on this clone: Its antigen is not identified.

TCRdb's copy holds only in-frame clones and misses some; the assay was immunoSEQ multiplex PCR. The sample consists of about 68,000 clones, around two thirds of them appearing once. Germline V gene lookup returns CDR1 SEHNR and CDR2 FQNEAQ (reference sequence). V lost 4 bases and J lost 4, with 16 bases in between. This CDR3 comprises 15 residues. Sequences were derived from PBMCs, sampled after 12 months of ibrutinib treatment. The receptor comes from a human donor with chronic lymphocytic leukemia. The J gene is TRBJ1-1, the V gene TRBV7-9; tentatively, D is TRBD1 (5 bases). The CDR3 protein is CASSSWDRMGTEAFF. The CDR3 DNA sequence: TGTGCCAGCAGCTCGTGGGACCGAATGGGCACTGAAGCTTTCTTT.